The 8 T cell receptor beta chains presented below share a single source sample, sequenced in a study of monozygotic twins with inflammatory bowel disease. Each CDR3 protein gets one entry in TCRdb, which reprocessed the 5' RACE reads and gives no DNA. The sample features roughly 330,000 distinct CDR3 sequences, with roughly 2% in its top ten. Source material: blood. The receptors here all came from a human donor with ulcerative colitis or Crohn's disease, or a healthy co-twin of an affected twin (not recorded which).

The chain is built from TRBV5-1 and TRBJ2-3; TCRdb indicates TRBD2, and absent DNA this call remains unverified. The CDR3 length is 14 residues. Germline V gene sequence: CDR1 SGHRS, CDR2 YFSETQ. The CDR3 sequence is CASSFGASVDTQYF.

This chain links TRBV28 with TRBJ1-2. CDR1 is MDHEN and CDR2 is SYDVKM in the germline V gene. This CDR3 region has 13 residues. The CDR3 region is CASTGGGARGYTF.

J is TRBJ2-1 and V is TRBV24-1; TCRdb picks TRBD1, but there is no DNA to check that call. Germline lookup yields CDR1 KGHDR and CDR2 SFDVKD. This CDR3 has 17 residues. The CDR3 sequence is CATSEVPGQGVSNEQFF.

The chain employs TRBV12-5 and TRBJ1-1; TCRdb indicates TRBD1, and absent DNA this call remains unverified. The CDR3 is 16 amino acids. The germline V gene has CDR1 LGHNT and CDR2 FRNRAP. The CDR3 loop is CASGPQNEAPNTEAFF.

This chain connects TRBV25-1 to TRBJ1-4; there is no DNA to check the TCRdb D call of TRBD1. Germline V gives CDR1 MGHDK, CDR2 SYGVNS. The CDR3 is 15 residues long. CDR3 loop: CASSEYRGRPEKLFF.

This sequence joins TRBV4-1 and TRBJ1-6. Germline V gives CDR1 MGHRA, CDR2 YSYEKL. The CDR3 is 17 residues long. CDR3 loop: CASSQDQGRGYNSPLHF.

CDR3: CSARPLGGGNTDTQYF. The rearrangement joins TRBV20-1 to TRBJ2-3; TCRdb gives TRBD1 as the D gene, but with no DNA this cannot be confirmed. The CDR3 runs 16 residues. From germline, CDR1 is DFQATT and CDR2 SNEGSKA (reference sequence).

The V gene is TRBV20-1, the J gene TRBJ1-5; no DNA is available, so the TRBD1 call from TCRdb remains unchecked. This CDR3 contains 14 residues. CDR1 is DFQATT and CDR2 is SNEGSKA in the germline V gene (reference sequence). The chain's CDR3 is CSATRLGSNQPQHF.